In this sample, the clone carrying this TCR beta chain turned up many times. Its antigen is not known. Exclusion followed for patients with uncontrolled infection, other autoimmune disease, pregnancy or lactation. The sample is drawn from a study of T cells in Graves' hyperthyroidism and ophthalmopathy. Study-wide background: Peripheral blood sampling occurred at initial diagnosis, before any treatment. General study points: The model identified upcoming ophthalmopathy a median about six months ahead of onset.

Germline-derived CDR1 and CDR2 are MDHEN and SYDVKM. V was shortened by 5 bases and J by 1 base, with 11 bases between the two germline ends. The length of the CDR3 is 15 residues. Amplification targeted TCR beta CDR3 regions from RNA transcripts. With the HTBI primer set, the TCR CDR3 went through a first round of RT-PCR. MiXCR, applied by TCRdb to the multiplex PCR reads, yields one record per CDR3 protein. The table has nearly 600,000 distinct CDR3 sequences, 13% to 15% seen once; the top ten hold approximately 6.4%. Specimen: blood. The receptor's source is a woman between 18 and 30 years old with Graves' ophthalmopathy. The gene calls are TRBV28 and TRBJ2-2; weak D call: TRBD2 (6 bases). CDR3 nucleotides: TGTGCCAGCAGTCCGGGACTGGGGAACACCGGGGAGCTGTTTTTT. Protein: CASSPGLGNTGELFF. The full variable domain, its missing parts supplied by reference TRBV28 and TRBJ2-2, is DVKVTQSSRYLVKRTGEKVFLECVQDMDHENMFWYRQDPGLGLRLIYFSYDVKMKEKGDIPEGYSVSREKKERFSLILESASTNQTSMYLCASSPGLGNTGELFFGEGSRLTVL.